This record covers a single TCR beta chain. The target antigen is unknown. Repeated repertoire sampling spanned the course of chemoradiotherapy. The data were produced by immunoSEQ multiplex PCR, yet TCRdb's version contains in-frame clones alone and is incomplete. The data show some 280 clones, roughly 88% seen once. This specimen belongs to a study of chemoradiotherapy in HPV16-positive cancers. Whole-study context: Functional T-cell assays on two HPV16-positive patients' cells defined candidate HPV-specific clones and common TCR motifs. Broader study findings: Better recurrence-free survival went with HPV-responsive T-cell expansion in HPV16-positive patients.

The CDR3 length is 10 residues. CDR1 SNHLY and CDR2 FYNNEI come from the germline V gene. Trimming stripped 8 bases from V and 13 bases from J, with 14 bases between. The starting material was tumor tissue, obtained from a patient who underwent chemoradiotherapy. This TCR was sampled from a human donor with HPV-associated anogenital cancer. The chain recombines TRBV2 with TRBJ1-2, with unresolved D. This CDR3 is CASGPSKSTF. The CDR3 bases are TGTGCCAGCGGGCCTTCTAAGAGCACCTTC.